This T cell receptor (beta chain) was recorded in a study of T cell responses to AZD1222 COVID-19 vaccine. The CDR3 is 16 residues long. V was cut by 1 base and J by 4 bases, with 16 bases left in between. Per germline, CDR1 KGHSH and CDR2 LQKENI. The protocol was immunoSEQ multiplex PCR, while the TCRdb copy is restricted to in-frame clones and leaves out a portion. The sample has some 100,000 clones; 88% are singletons. The receptor was derived from an adult in good health. The sequences come from peripheral blood, collected on day 0 of MenACWY control vaccination. The chain couples TRBV18 to TRBJ1-2, with a possible D match to TRBD1 (6 bases). CDR3 in DNA: TGTGCCAGCTCACCACAGTCCGGGGGCACCGTCTATGGCTACACCTTC. Its translation: CASSPQSGGTVYGYTF. The variable domain in full, with the rest retrieved from reference TRBV18 and TRBJ1-2, is NAGVMQNPRHLVRRRGQEARLRCSPMKGHSHVYWYRQLPEEGLKFMVYLQKENIIDESGMPKERFSAEFPKEGPSILRIQQVVRGDSAAYFCASSPQSGGTVYGYTFGSGTRLTVV.